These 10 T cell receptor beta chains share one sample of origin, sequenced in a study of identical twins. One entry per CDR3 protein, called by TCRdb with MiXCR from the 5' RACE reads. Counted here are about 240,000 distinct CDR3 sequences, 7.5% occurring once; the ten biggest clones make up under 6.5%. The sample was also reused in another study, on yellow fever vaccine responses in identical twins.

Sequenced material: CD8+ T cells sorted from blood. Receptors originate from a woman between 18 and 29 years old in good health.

CDR3 coding DNA: TGTGCCAGCAGCGAACACCTAAGCGGGAGGGATGAGCAGTTCTTC. Residues: CASSEHLSGRDEQFF. The rearrangement joins TRBV5-8 to TRBJ2-1; 10 positions match TRBD2. Germline-derived CDR1 and CDR2 are SGHTS and YDEGEE. J lost 8 bases, V lost 4 bases, and 9 bases had no gene match. The CDR3 runs to 15 residues.

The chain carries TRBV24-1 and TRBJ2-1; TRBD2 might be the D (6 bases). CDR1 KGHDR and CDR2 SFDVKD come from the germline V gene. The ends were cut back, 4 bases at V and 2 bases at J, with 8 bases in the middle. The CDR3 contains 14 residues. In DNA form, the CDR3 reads TGTGCCACCAGTGAGACGGGGGCCTACAATGAGCAGTTCTTC. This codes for CATSETGAYNEQFF.

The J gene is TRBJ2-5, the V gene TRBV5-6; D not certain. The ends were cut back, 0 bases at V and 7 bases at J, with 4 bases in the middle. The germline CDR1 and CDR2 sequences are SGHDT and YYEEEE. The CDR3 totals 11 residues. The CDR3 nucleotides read TGTGCCAGCAGCTTGGGGCGGACCCAGTACTTC. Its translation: CASSLGRTQYF. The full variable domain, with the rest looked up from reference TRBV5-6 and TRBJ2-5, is DAGVTQSPTHLIKTRGQQVTLRCSPKSGHDTVSWYQQALGQGPQFIFQYYEEEERQRGNFPDRFSGHQFPNYSSELNVNALLLGDSALYLCASSLGRTQYFGPGTRLLVL.

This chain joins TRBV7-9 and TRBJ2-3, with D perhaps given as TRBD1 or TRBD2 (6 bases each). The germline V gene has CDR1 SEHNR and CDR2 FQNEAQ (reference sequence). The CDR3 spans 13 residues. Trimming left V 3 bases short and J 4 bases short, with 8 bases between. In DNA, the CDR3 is TGTGCCAGCAGCTTTAGGGGGGCAGATACGCAGTATTTT. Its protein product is CASSFRGADTQYF.

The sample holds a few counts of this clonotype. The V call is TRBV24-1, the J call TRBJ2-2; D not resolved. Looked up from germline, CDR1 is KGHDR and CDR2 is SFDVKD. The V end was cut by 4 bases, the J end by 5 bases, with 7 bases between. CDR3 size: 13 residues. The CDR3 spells CATSDAGTGELFF. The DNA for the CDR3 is TGTGCCACCAGTGACGCCGGAACCGGGGAGCTGTTTTTT.

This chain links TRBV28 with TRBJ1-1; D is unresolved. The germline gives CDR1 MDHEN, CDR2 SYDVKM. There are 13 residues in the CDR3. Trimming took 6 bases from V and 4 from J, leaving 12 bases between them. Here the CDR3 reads CASRTMTSTEAFF. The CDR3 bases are TGTGCCAGCAGGACGATGACCAGCACTGAAGCTTTCTTT. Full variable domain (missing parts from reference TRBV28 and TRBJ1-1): DVKVTQSSRYLVKRTGEKVFLECVQDMDHENMFWYRQDPGLGLRLIYFSYDVKMKEKGDIPEGYSVSREKKERFSLILESASTNQTSMYLCASRTMTSTEAFFGQGTRLTVV.

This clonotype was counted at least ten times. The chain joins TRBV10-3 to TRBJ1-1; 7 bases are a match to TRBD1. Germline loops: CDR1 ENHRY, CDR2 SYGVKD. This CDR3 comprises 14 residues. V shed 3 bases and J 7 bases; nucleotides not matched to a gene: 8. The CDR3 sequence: CAISEPWDRDEAFF. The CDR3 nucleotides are TGTGCCATCAGTGAACCCTGGGACAGAGATGAAGCTTTCTTT.

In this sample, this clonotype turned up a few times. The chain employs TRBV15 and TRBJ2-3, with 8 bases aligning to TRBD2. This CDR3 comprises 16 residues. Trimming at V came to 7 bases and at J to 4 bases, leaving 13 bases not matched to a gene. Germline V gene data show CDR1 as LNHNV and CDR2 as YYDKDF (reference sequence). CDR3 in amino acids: CATNPGLVLESDTQYF. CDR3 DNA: TGTGCCACCAACCCGGGACTAGTTCTTGAGTCAGATACGCAGTATTTT.

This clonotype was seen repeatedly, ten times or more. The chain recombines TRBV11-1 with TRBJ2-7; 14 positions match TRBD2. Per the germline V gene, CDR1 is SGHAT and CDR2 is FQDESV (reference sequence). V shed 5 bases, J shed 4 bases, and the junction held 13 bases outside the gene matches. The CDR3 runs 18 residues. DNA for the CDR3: TGTGCCAGCAGCGGTCCCGGGACTAGCGGGAGTTTACATTACGAGCAGTACTTC. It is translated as CASSGPGTSGSLHYEQYF.

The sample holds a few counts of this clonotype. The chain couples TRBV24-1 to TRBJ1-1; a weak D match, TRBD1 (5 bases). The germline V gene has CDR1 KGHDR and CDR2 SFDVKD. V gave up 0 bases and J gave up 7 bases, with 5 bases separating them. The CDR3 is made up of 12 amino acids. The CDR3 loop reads CATSDLDSEAFF. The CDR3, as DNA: TGTGCCACCAGTGATTTGGACAGTGAAGCTTTCTTT.